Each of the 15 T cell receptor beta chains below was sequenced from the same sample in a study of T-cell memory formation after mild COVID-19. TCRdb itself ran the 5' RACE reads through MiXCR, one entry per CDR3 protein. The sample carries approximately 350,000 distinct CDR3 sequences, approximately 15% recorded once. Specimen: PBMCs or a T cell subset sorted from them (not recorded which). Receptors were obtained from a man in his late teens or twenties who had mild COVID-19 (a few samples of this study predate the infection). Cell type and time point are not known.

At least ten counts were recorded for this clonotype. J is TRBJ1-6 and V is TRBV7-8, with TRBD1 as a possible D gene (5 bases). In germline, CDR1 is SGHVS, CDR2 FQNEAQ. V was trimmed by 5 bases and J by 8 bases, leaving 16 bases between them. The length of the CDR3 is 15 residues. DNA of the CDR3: TGTGCCAGCAGCAGCTGGCGGGGCTACGATTCACCCCTCCACTTT. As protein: CASSSWRGYDSPLHF.

The CDR3 sequence: CSVEDLDFTQHF. For the CDR3, the DNA is TGCAGCGTTGAAGATCTGGATTTCACCCAGCATTTT. V is TRBV29-1 and J is TRBJ1-5; D gene unclear. CDR3 length: 12 amino acids. V lost 0 bases and J 11 bases, leaving 11 bases between the germline ends. CDR1 is SQVTM and CDR2 is ANQGSEA in the germline V gene.

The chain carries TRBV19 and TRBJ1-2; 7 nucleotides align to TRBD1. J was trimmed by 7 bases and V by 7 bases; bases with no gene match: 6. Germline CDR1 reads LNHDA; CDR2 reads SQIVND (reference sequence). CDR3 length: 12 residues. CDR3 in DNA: TGTGCCAGTACCGAGGGGGCCCTTGGCTACACCTTC. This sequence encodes CASTEGALGYTF.

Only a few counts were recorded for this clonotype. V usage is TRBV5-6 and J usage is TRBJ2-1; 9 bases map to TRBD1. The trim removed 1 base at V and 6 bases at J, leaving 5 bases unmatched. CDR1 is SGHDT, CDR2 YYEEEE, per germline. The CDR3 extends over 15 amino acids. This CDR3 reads CASSLIGTGSNEQFF. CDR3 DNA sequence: TGTGCCAGCAGCTTGATTGGGACAGGGAGCAATGAGCAGTTCTTC.

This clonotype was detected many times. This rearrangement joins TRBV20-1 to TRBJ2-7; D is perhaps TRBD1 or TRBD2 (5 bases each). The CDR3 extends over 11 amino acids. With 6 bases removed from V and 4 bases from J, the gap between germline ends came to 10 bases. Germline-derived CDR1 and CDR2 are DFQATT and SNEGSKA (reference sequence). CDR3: CSAGTVYEQYV. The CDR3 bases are TGCAGTGCGGGGACGGTATACGAGCAGTACGTC.

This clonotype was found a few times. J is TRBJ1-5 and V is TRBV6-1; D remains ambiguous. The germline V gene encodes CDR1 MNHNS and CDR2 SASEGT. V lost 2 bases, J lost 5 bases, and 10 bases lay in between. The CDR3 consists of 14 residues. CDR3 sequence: CASSEIGFHQPQHF. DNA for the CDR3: TGTGCCAGCAGTGAAATCGGCTTTCATCAGCCCCAGCATTTT.

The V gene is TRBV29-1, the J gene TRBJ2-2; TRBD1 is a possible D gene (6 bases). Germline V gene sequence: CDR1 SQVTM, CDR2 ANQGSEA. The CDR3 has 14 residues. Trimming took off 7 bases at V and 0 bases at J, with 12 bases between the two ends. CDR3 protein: CSARWGPNTGELFF. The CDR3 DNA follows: TGCAGCGCGCGTTGGGGGCCGAACACCGGGGAGCTGTTTTTT.

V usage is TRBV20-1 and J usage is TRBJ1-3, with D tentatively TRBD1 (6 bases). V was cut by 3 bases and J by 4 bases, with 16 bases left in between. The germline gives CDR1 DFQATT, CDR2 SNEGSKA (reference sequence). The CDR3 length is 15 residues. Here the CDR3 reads CSASFGGPKGNTIYF. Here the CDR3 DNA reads TGCAGTGCTAGCTTCGGGGGGCCTAAAGGAAACACCATATATTTT.

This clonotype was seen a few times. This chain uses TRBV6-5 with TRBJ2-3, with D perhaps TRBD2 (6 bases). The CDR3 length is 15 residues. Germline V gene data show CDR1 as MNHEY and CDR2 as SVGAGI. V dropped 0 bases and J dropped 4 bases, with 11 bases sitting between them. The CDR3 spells CASSYSTGVPDTQYF. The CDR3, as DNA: TGTGCCAGCAGTTACTCGACGGGGGTACCAGATACGCAGTATTTT.

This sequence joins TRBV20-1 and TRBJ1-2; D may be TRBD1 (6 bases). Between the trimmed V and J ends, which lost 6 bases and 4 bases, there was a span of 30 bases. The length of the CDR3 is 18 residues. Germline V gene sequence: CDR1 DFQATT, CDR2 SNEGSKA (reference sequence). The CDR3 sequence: CSAPWRGAGPTKGYGYTF. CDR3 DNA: TGCAGTGCCCCCTGGAGGGGGGCAGGGCCCACGAAAGGCTATGGCTACACCTTC.

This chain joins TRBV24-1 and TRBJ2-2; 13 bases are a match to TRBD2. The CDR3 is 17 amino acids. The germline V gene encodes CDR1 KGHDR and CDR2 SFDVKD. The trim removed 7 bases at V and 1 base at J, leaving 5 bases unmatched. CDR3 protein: CATRRLAGGLNTGELFF. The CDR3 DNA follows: TGTGCCACCAGGAGACTAGCGGGGGGACTGAACACCGGGGAGCTGTTTTTT.

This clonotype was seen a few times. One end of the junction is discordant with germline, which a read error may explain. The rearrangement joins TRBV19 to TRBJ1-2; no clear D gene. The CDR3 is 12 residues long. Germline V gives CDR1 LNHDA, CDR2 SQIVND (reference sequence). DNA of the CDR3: TGTGCCAGTAGTATTGAAGGTAGAGGCTACAACTTC. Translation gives CASSIEGRGYNF.

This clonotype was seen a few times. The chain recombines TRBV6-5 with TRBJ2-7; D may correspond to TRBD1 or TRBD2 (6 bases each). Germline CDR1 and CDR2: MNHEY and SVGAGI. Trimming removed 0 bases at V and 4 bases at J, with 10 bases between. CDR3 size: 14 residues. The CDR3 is CASSYSQGRYEQYF. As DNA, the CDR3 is TGTGCCAGCAGTTACTCTCAGGGGAGGTACGAGCAGTACTTC.

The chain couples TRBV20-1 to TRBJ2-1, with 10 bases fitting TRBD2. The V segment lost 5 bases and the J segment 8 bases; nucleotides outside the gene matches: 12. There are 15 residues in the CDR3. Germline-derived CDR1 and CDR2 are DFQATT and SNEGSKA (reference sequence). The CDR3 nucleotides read TGCAGTGCTTCTCCAGCGGGGGGGCCTTACTATGAGCAGTTCTTC. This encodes CSASPAGGPYYEQFF.

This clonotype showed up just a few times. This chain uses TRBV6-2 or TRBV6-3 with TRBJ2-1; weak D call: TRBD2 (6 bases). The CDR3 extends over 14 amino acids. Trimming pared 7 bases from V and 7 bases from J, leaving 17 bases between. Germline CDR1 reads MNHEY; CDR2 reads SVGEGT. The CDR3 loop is CASTDWGDGNEQFF. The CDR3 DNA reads TGTGCCAGCACCGACTGGGGGGATGGGAATGAGCAGTTCTTC.